The 3 T cell receptor beta chains below come from one sample, sequenced in a study of regulatory T cells in long-lasting Graves disease. Specified time point: newly diagnosed GD, antithyroid drugs for less than 3 months. There was RNA extracted from PBMCs, and the TCR library was made from it. CDR3 regions were amplified by Arm-PCR using iRepertoire HTBI primers to build TCR beta libraries. TCRdb re-derived calls from the multiplex PCR reads in MiXCR, one entry per CDR3 protein. This table has under 700,000 distinct CDR3 sequences, about 16% appearing once. The same data also went into a second study, on T cells in Graves' hyperthyroidism and ophthalmopathy.

The sequencing here drew on peripheral blood mononuclear cells (PBMCs), taken at new diagnosis, from a patient treated with antithyroid drugs. The origin of the receptors is a woman in her forties or fifties with Graves disease.

The table lists this clonotype with many counts. The rearrangement uses TRBV7-6 and TRBJ1-5; D not certain. Trimming pared 4 bases from V and 5 bases from J, leaving 12 bases between. Germline CDR1 is SGHVS and CDR2 is FNYEAQ. The CDR3 totals 14 residues. The CDR3 loop is CASSSIGSDQPQHF. The CDR3 nucleotides are TGTGCCAGCAGCTCTATAGGGTCGGATCAGCCCCAGCATTTT.

This clonotype was observed at least ten times. The chain employs TRBV10-3 and TRBJ2-3, with D tentatively TRBD1 (6 bases). This CDR3 region has 16 residues. V was clipped by 3 bases and J by 1 base, with 14 bases between them. The V gene's germline CDR1 is ENHRY and CDR2 SYGVKD. The CDR3: CAISDRGRLRTDTQYF. DNA for the CDR3: TGTGCCATCAGTGACAGGGGACGACTGCGCACAGATACGCAGTATTTT.

This clonotype was counted many times. The chain links TRBV11-2 to TRBJ2-7; D may correspond to TRBD1 or TRBD2 (5 bases each). The CDR3 extends over 16 amino acids. Trimming shortened V by 5 bases and J by 3 bases, and 20 bases separated the two germline ends. Germline loops: CDR1 SGHAT, CDR2 FQNNGV. The CDR3 sequence is CASSPGRGAGNYEQYF. DNA of the CDR3: TGTGCCAGCAGCCCTGGCCGGGGTGCAGGGAACTACGAGCAGTACTTC.